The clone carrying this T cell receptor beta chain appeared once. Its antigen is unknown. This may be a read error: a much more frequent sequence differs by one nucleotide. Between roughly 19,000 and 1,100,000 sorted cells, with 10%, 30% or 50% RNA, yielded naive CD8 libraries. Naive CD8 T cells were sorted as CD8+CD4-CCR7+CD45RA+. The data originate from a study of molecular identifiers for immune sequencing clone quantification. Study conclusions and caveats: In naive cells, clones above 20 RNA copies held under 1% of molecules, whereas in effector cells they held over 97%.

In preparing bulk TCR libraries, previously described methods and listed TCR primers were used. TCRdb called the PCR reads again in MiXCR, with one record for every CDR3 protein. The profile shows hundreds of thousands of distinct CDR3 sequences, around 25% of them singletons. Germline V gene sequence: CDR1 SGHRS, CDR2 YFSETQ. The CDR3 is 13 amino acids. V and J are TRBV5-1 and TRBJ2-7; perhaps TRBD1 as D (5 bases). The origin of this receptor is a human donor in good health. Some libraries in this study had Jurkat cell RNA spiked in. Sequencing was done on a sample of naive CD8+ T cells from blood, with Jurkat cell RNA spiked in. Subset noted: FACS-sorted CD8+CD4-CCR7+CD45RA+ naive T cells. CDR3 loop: CAGSRSGPGEQYF. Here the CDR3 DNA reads TGCGCCGGCAGTAGGTCAGGGCCAGGGGAGCAGTACTTC.